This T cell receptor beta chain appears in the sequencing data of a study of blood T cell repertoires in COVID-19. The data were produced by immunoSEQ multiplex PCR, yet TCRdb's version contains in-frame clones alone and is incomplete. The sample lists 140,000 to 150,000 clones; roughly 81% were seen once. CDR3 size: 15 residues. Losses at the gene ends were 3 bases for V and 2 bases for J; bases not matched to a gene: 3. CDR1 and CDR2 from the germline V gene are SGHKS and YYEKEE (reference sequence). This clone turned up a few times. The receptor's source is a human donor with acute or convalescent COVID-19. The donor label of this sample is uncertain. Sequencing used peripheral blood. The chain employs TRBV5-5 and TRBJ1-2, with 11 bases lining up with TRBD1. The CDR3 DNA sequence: TGTGCCAGCAGCTATGGACAGGGGGCCAACTATGGCTACACCTTC. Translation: CASSYGQGANYGYTF.